Given below is one T cell receptor beta chain in context. The sample originates from a study of OX40 agonist ivuxolimab in advanced cancers. Sequencing was performed with immunoSEQ multiplex PCR; in TCRdb, only in-frame clones are kept and a portion is missing. The sample has 80,000 to 95,000 clones; roughly 88% are singletons. Germline lookup yields CDR1 SEHNR and CDR2 FQNEAQ (reference sequence). Trimming took 0 bases from V and 6 from J, leaving 11 bases between them. The CDR3 covers 14 residues. The sequence derives from an adult with an advanced solid tumor such as melanoma, head and neck, liver or kidney cancer. The sample here was CD4+ or CD8+ T cells sorted from blood, taken in a trial of the OX40 agonist ivuxolimab. The chain is built from TRBV7-9 and TRBJ2-5; TRBD2 is a possible D gene (5 bases). The DNA for the CDR3 is TGTGCCAGCAGCTTAGCGGCGGGCGTGCAGACCCAGTACTTC. Amino acid sequence: CASSLAAGVQTQYF.